This T cell receptor beta chain was sequenced in a study of blood T cell repertoires in COVID-19. Study summary: Researchers got acute and convalescent COVID-19 samples from the United States, Italy and Spain. In each case, the material was cDNA or gDNA derived from T cells, B-cell-depleted T cells, or PBMCs.

Authors' methods: Reference gene primers were amplified, and this amplification served to estimate nucleated cell counts. Profiled with immunoSEQ multiplex PCR; TCRdb holds only in-frame clones, not every one. The V and J calls and clone size were taken over from that table, and D and trimming were inferred from the DNA. The data hold about 250,000 clones, with around nine tenths observed a single time. The CDR3 is 13 residues long. Germline V gene lookup returns CDR1 SGHDT and CDR2 YYEEEE. Trimming took 6 bases from V and 3 from J, leaving 12 bases between them. The clonotype was recovered from a woman aged 55-69 years who had recovered from COVID-19. The rearrangement joins TRBV5-6 to TRBJ1-1; D not resolved. What was sequenced was peripheral blood. The CDR3 DNA reads TGTGCCAGCATGGGCCAGACGTACACTGAAGCTTTCTTT. Protein: CASMGQTYTEAFF.